The clone carrying this T cell receptor (beta chain) is a singleton in its sample. This specimen comes from a study of blood T cell repertoires in COVID-19. In the study overall: The study drew acute and convalescent COVID-19 samples from the United States, Italy and Spain. T cells, B-cell-depleted T cells, or PBMCs supplied cDNA or gDNA.

As originally analysed: It was from reference gene primer amplification that nucleated cell counts were estimated. Here immunoSEQ multiplex PCR was the method, and the copy in TCRdb shows in-frame clones only, minus some. V, J and clone size were drawn from that table, and D and trimming were deduced from the DNA. The sample contains tens of thousands of clones, around 70% of which appear only once. Germline CDR1 and CDR2: DFQATT and SNEGSKA (reference sequence). This CDR3 is 14 amino acids long. With 3 bases clipped from V and 7 bases from J, the junction kept 10 bases outside the gene matches. The sequence derives from a man aged 70-80 years with acute or convalescent COVID-19. Sequencing was done on a sample of peripheral blood. This rearrangement joins TRBV20-1 to TRBJ2-7; 9 bases agree with TRBD1. CDR3 coding DNA: TGCAGTGCTAGTGACAGGGGGATTCGAAATGAGCAGTACTTC. This translates into CSASDRGIRNEQYF.